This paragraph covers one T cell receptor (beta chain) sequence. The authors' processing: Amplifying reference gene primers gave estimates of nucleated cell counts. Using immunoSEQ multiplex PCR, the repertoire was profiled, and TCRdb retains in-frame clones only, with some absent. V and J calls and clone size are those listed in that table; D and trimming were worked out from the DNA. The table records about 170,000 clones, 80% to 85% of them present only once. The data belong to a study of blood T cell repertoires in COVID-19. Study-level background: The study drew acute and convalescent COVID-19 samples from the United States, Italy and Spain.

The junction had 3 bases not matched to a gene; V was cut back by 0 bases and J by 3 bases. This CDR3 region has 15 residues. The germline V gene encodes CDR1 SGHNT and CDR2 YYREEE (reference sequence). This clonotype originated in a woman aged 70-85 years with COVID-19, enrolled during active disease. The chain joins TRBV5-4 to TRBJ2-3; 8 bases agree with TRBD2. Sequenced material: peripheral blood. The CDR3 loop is CASSLGAGVTDTQYF. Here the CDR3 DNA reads TGTGCCAGCAGCTTGGGAGCGGGAGTTACAGATACGCAGTATTTT.